The 32 T cell receptor beta chains below come from one sample, sequenced in a study of early T cells in non-severe SARS-CoV-2 infection. TCRdb ran MiXCR on the 5' RACE reads and lists one entry per CDR3 protein. The sample has roughly 28,000 distinct CDR3 sequences, 4% to 5.5% seen once. What was sequenced was whole blood. These receptors came from an adult who was a healthcare worker with PCR-confirmed SARS-CoV-2 infection or an uninfected control (not recorded which).

This clonotype is deemed medium-sized. The CDR3, as DNA: TGTGCCAGCAGCGGGGCCCTCTACAATGAGCAGTTCTTC. The encoded protein is CASSGALYNEQFF. V is TRBV19 and J is TRBJ2-1; 7 bases agree with TRBD2. Per the germline V gene, CDR1 is LNHDA and CDR2 is SQIVND (reference sequence). CDR3 length equals 13 residues. V shed 9 bases, J shed 3 bases, and the junction held 5 bases outside the gene matches.

This clonotype was seen repeatedly, ten times or more. The chain carries TRBV7-6 and TRBJ1-4; D ambiguous. The V gene's germline CDR1 is SGHVS and CDR2 FNYEAQ. Trimming stripped 1 base from V and 8 bases from J, with 5 bases between. The CDR3 is made up of 12 amino acids. For the CDR3, the DNA is TGTGCCAGCAGCTTAGAAAGAGAAAAACTGTTTTTT. Translated: CASSLEREKLFF.

This clonotype was seen many times. CDR3: CASTDELGTDTQYF. The CDR3 nucleotides read TGTGCCAGCACCGACGAGTTGGGCACAGATACGCAGTATTTT. The rearrangement links TRBV5-6 to TRBJ2-3; D gene unclear. CDR3 length: 14 residues. V shed 6 bases and J shed 1 base, with 12 bases lying between them. Germline V gene lookup returns CDR1 SGHDT and CDR2 YYEEEE.

The table lists this clonotype with many counts. This chain links TRBV11-3 with TRBJ2-7; tentatively, D is TRBD1 (6 bases). Trimming removed 1 base at V and 3 bases at J, with 13 bases between. The CDR3 is 15 residues long. Germline values: CDR1 SGHNT, CDR2 YENEEA. The CDR3 nucleotides are TGTGCCAGCAGCTTAGCCCCAGACAGGATCTACGAGCAGTACTTC. It yields the protein CASSLAPDRIYEQYF.

This clonotype was detected ten times or more. The chain recombines TRBV7-8 with TRBJ2-5; D unclear. Trimming removed 9 bases at V and 2 bases at J, with 7 bases between. The CDR3 loop spans 11 amino acids. Germline CDR1 and CDR2: SGHVS and FQNEAQ. The DNA for the CDR3 is TGTGCCAGTACGTATCAAGAGACCCAGTACTTC. It translates to CASTYQETQYF.

The chain recombines TRBV3-1 with TRBJ1-3, with D possibly being TRBD1 (5 bases). With 7 bases removed from V and 0 bases from J, the gap between germline ends came to 19 bases. The CDR3 totals 17 residues. Germline CDR1 is LGHDT and CDR2 is YNNKEL (reference sequence). The CDR3 sequence: CASTRTLTADSGNTIYF. In nucleotides, the CDR3 is TGTGCCAGCACCCGAACCTTGACAGCGGACTCTGGAAACACCATATATTTT.

This chain links TRBV20-1 with TRBJ2-7; D uncertain. Between the trimmed V and J ends, which lost 3 bases and 2 bases, there was a span of 14 bases. Germline values: CDR1 DFQATT, CDR2 SNEGSKA (reference sequence). The CDR3 contains 14 residues. The CDR3 is CSASFPKSTYEQYF. CDR3 DNA: TGCAGTGCTAGTTTCCCCAAATCGACCTACGAGCAGTACTTC.

This clonotype has only a few counts. J is TRBJ1-6 and V is TRBV11-2; D gene uncertain. The CDR3 loop spans 17 amino acids. The V end lost 4 bases, the J end lost 4 bases, and 17 bases lay between the germline ends. Germline lookup yields CDR1 SGHAT and CDR2 FQNNGV. CDR3 coding DNA: TGTGCCAGCAGCTCTCTTCGGGCAAGGAGTTATAATTCACCCCTCCACTTT. It yields the protein CASSSLRARSYNSPLHF.

By proportion, this clonotype is medium-sized. The rearrangement uses TRBV11-3 and TRBJ2-2; D gene ambiguous. Trimming left V 7 bases short and J 6 bases short, with 9 bases between. This CDR3 contains 12 residues. Germline CDR1 reads SGHNT; CDR2 reads YENEEA. CDR3 nucleotide sequence: TGTGCCAGCACCCGAGCCCCCGGGGAGCTGTTTTTT. Encoded protein: CASTRAPGELFF.

The V gene is TRBV6-5, the J gene TRBJ2-5, with TRBD2 matching 9 bases. The CDR3 contains 15 residues. V shed 0 bases, J shed 5 bases, and the junction held 4 bases outside the gene matches. Germline V lookup: CDR1 MNHEY, CDR2 SVGAGI. The CDR3 spells CASSYSPSGGETQYF. The CDR3 coding sequence is TGTGCCAGCAGTTACTCGCCAAGCGGGGGGGAGACCCAGTACTTC.

At least ten counts were recorded for this clonotype. The chain recombines TRBV7-2 with TRBJ2-2; 7 positions agree with TRBD1. Looked up from germline, CDR1 is SGHTA and CDR2 is FQGNSA. V lost 4 bases, J lost 3 bases, and 5 bases stayed unmatched. The CDR3 is 15 amino acids. The CDR3 sequence: CASSSRTGHTGELFF. CDR3 nucleotide sequence: TGTGCCAGCAGCTCTCGGACAGGCCACACCGGGGAGCTGTTTTTT.

The genes are TRBV11-2 and TRBJ2-7; no firm D call. The CDR3 loop spans 13 amino acids. Deletions cut 3 bases from V and 2 bases from J, with 8 bases between. Germline V gives CDR1 SGHAT, CDR2 FQNNGV. The CDR3 reads CASSFGRTYEQYF. CDR3 nucleotide sequence: TGTGCCAGCAGCTTCGGACGGACCTACGAGCAGTACTTC.

In its sample, this clonotype was seen a few times. The gene calls are TRBV29-1 and TRBJ2-7; a weak D match, TRBD2 (5 bases). The ends were cut back, 5 bases at V and 6 bases at J, with 11 bases in the middle. CDR1 SQVTM and CDR2 ANQGSEA come from the germline V gene. The length of the CDR3 is 11 residues. CDR3 in DNA: TGCAGCGTTAGGATACGGGGCGAGCAGTACTTC. The encoded protein is CSVRIRGEQYF.

The V call is TRBV28, the J call TRBJ1-1, with TRBD1 as a possible D gene (6 bases). The CDR3 runs 14 residues. Trimming pared 6 bases from V and 4 bases from J, leaving 15 bases between. Germline V lookup: CDR1 MDHEN, CDR2 SYDVKM. The chain's CDR3 is CASRLQGGGTEAFF. The CDR3 bases are TGTGCCAGCAGGCTACAGGGAGGGGGCACTGAAGCTTTCTTT.

This clonotype was counted many times. The chain combines TRBV12-3 or TRBV12-4 with TRBJ1-1; no firm D call. V gave up 6 bases and J gave up 0 bases, with 8 bases separating them. The CDR3 extends over 13 amino acids. The CDR3, as DNA: TGTGCCAGCAGCCCGACGGTGAACACTGAAGCTTTCTTT. As protein: CASSPTVNTEAFF.

The chain recombines TRBV3-1 with TRBJ2-5; TRBD2 matches at 8 bases. CDR3 length: 13 amino acids. The ends lost 4 bases at V and 3 bases at J; junction bases unmatched: 1. Germline assignment: CDR1 LGHDT and CDR2 YNNKEL (reference sequence). The CDR3 bases are TGTGCCAGCAGCCCGACTAGCGAAGAGACCCAGTACTTC. This codes for CASSPTSEETQYF.

This clonotype was detected many times. The chain recombines TRBV5-4 with TRBJ2-3; D may be TRBD2 (5 bases). The CDR3 runs 15 residues. CDR1 is SGHNT and CDR2 is YYREEE in the germline V gene (reference sequence). V lost 0 bases to trimming and J lost 0 bases, with 8 bases between them. The CDR3 protein is CASSLARESTDTQYF. CDR3 coding DNA: TGTGCCAGCAGCTTGGCGAGGGAGAGCACAGATACGCAGTATTTT.

The rearrangement uses TRBV12-3 or TRBV12-4 and TRBJ1-5; D not certain. Trimming cost V 7 bases and J 4 bases, with 17 bases left between them. This CDR3 has 15 residues. The CDR3 loop reads CASTPRIGENQPQHF. In nucleotides, the CDR3 is TGTGCCAGCACCCCCCGTATCGGGGAGAATCAGCCCCAGCATTTT.

This clonotype showed up many times. This chain joins TRBV18 and TRBJ2-5, with D tentatively TRBD1 (6 bases). V was shortened by 3 bases and J by 5 bases, with 13 bases between the two germline ends. Germline V lookup: CDR1 KGHSH, CDR2 LQKENI. This CDR3 is built from 14 residues. For the CDR3, the DNA is TGTGCCAGCTCACCCCAACAGGGTACGGAGACCCAGTACTTC. Translating it yields CASSPQQGTETQYF.

This clonotype appeared a few times. The V gene is TRBV6-4, the J gene TRBJ1-1; D may be TRBD1 (6 bases). V lost 9 bases to trimming and J lost 0 bases, with 17 bases between them. The CDR3 extends over 15 amino acids. CDR1 MRHNA and CDR2 SNTAGT come from the germline V gene. CDR3: CARADRPRMNTEAFF. For the CDR3, the DNA is TGTGCCAGGGCGGACAGACCCAGAATGAACACTGAAGCTTTCTTT.

The chain joins TRBV20-1 to TRBJ2-3; D unclear. CDR3 length equals 12 residues. V was cut by 1 base and J by 4 bases, with 6 bases left in between. The germline V gene has CDR1 DFQATT and CDR2 SNEGSKA (reference sequence). The CDR3 is CSARVRADTQYF. The CDR3 DNA reads as TGCAGTGCTAGAGTCCGGGCAGATACGCAGTATTTT.

By sample fraction, this clonotype is medium-sized. The rearrangement links TRBV11-3 to TRBJ2-7; TRBD2 agrees at 10 bases. J lost 8 bases, V lost 4 bases, and 17 bases had no gene match. The CDR3 is 17 amino acids. The germline V gene has CDR1 SGHNT and CDR2 YENEEA. CDR3 protein: CASSSPHIAGGAWKQYF. Here the CDR3 DNA reads TGTGCCAGCAGCTCCCCCCACATAGCGGGAGGTGCCTGGAAGCAGTACTTC.

The rearrangement links TRBV29-1 to TRBJ2-1; D ambiguous. This CDR3 region has 12 residues. V lost 3 bases, J lost 6 bases, and 9 bases lay in between. The germline V gene has CDR1 SQVTM and CDR2 ANQGSEA. The CDR3 here is CSVEGFANEQFF. The CDR3 DNA reads TGCAGCGTTGAGGGGTTCGCCAATGAGCAGTTCTTC.

In its sample, this clonotype ranks as medium-sized (0.01 to 0.1%). The V gene is TRBV28, the J gene TRBJ2-3; TRBD1 matches at 11 bases. The CDR3 totals 14 residues. CDR1 is MDHEN and CDR2 is SYDVKM in the germline V gene. The V segment lost 5 bases and the J segment 6 bases; nucleotides outside the gene matches: 4. CDR3 bases: TGTGCCAGCAGTCCGGACAGGGGGCTCGATACGCAGTATTTT. Its protein product is CASSPDRGLDTQYF.

A few counts support this clonotype. The chain has TRBV6-6 and TRBJ1-1; 7 nucleotides line up with TRBD1. The V and J ends lost 6 bases and 5 bases, in that order; junction bases with no gene match: 9. CDR3 length: 14 amino acids. Germline values: CDR1 MNHNY, CDR2 SVGAGI (reference sequence). The CDR3 nucleotides are TGTGCCAGCAGGGTAGACAGGGCGGGAACTGAAGCTTTCTTT. Translating gives CASRVDRAGTEAFF.

This clonotype was seen many times. CDR3 in DNA: TGCAGTGCTAGAGATCGTTTAGCGGGAGACGCCGGGGAGCTGTTTTTT. Translated: CSARDRLAGDAGELFF. The rearrangement uses TRBV20-1 and TRBJ2-2; TRBD2 aligns across 9 bases. This CDR3 is 16 amino acids long. CDR1 DFQATT and CDR2 SNEGSKA come from the germline V gene (reference sequence). V shed 0 bases and J 6 bases; nucleotides not matched to a gene: 8.

The sample holds many counts of this clonotype. The gene calls are TRBV24-1 and TRBJ1-1, with 9 nucleotides matching TRBD1. Germline trimming cut 7 bases from V and 8 bases from J; bases unmatched to any gene: 7. The germline V gene encodes CDR1 KGHDR and CDR2 SFDVKD. The CDR3 is 13 residues long. The chain's CDR3 is CATRGRDRAEAFF. The CDR3 nucleotides are TGTGCCACCAGGGGACGGGACAGGGCGGAAGCTTTCTTT.

This clonotype has a count of ten or more. V is TRBV11-3 and J is TRBJ1-2; TRBD1 might be the D (6 bases). V was clipped by 1 base and J by 6 bases, with 21 bases between them. In germline, CDR1 is SGHNT, CDR2 YENEEA. This CDR3 spans 17 amino acids. The CDR3 loop is CASSLALNRVEGDGYTF. DNA of the CDR3: TGTGCCAGCAGCTTAGCCCTTAACAGGGTAGAGGGCGATGGCTACACCTTC. The complete variable domain, with remaining parts taken from reference TRBV11-3 and TRBJ1-2, reads EAGVVQSPRYKIIEKKQPVAFWCNPISGHNTLYWYLQNLGQGPELLIRYENEEAVDDSQLPKDRFSAERLKGVDSTLKIQPAELGDSAVYLCASSLALNRVEGDGYTFGSGTRLTVV.

This clonotype was seen many times. The chain employs TRBV19 and TRBJ1-2, with 7 nucleotides matching TRBD1. Losses at the gene ends were 5 bases for V and 4 bases for J; bases not matched to a gene: 10. The CDR3 spans 15 residues. Per the germline V gene, CDR1 is LNHDA and CDR2 is SQIVND (reference sequence). In nucleotides, the CDR3 is TGTGCCAGTAGTCCGCGGACAGGATACTTCTATGGCTACACCTTC. Translation: CASSPRTGYFYGYTF.

V gene TRBV7-6 combines with J gene TRBJ2-7; 7 bases match TRBD1. The CDR3 spans 14 residues. Germline CDR1 SGHVS, CDR2 FNYEAQ. V dropped 2 bases and J dropped 7; count of bases not matched to a gene: 8. For the CDR3, the DNA is TGTGCCAGCAGCTTAAGGACAGGTTTAAAAGAGCAGTACTTC. It is translated as CASSLRTGLKEQYF.

This clonotype was recorded at least ten times. This chain connects TRBV24-1 to TRBJ2-5; TRBD2 is a possible D gene (6 bases). Germline assignment: CDR1 KGHDR and CDR2 SFDVKD. Trimming stripped 2 bases from V and 7 bases from J, with 16 bases between. This CDR3 has 15 amino acids. The DNA for the CDR3 is TGTGCCACCAGTGATTCTCCGGGAGTGGGGCGGACCCAGTACTTC. Its protein product is CATSDSPGVGRTQYF.

At least ten counts were recorded for this clonotype. The genes are TRBV11-2 and TRBJ1-1; D gene unclear. The germline gives CDR1 SGHAT, CDR2 FQNNGV. The CDR3 has 15 amino acids. V was cut by 1 base and J by 3 bases, with 12 bases left in between. The chain's CDR3 is CASSLGEWGDTEAFF. CDR3 nucleotide sequence: TGTGCCAGCAGCTTAGGGGAGTGGGGTGACACTGAAGCTTTCTTT.